The 30 T cell receptor beta chains below all came from one sample that was sequenced in a study of T cell responses to AZD1222 COVID-19 vaccine. Libraries were prepared by immunoSEQ multiplex PCR; TCRdb keeps only in-frame clonotypes and omits some of them. The sample carries approximately 100,000 clones, 85% to 90% recorded once. The sample was peripheral blood, taken 28 days after the second AZD1222 dose. These receptors originate from an adult who received the AZD1222 COVID-19 vaccine.

The chain joins TRBV5-1 to TRBJ2-7; the match to TRBD1 covers 10 bases. The germline V gene encodes CDR1 SGHRS and CDR2 YFSETQ. The J segment lost 5 bases and the V segment lost 8 bases, leaving 10 bases of the junction unmatched. The length of the CDR3 is 14 residues. Here the CDR3 DNA reads TGCGCCAGTACAACCGGGACAGGGGTCCACGAGCAGTACTTC. This codes for CASTTGTGVHEQYF.

The chain couples TRBV6-4 to TRBJ2-2, with D possibly TRBD2 on 5 matching bases. Per germline, CDR1 MRHNA and CDR2 SNTAGT. The CDR3 spans 14 residues. Between the trimmed V and J ends, which lost 5 bases and 6 bases, there was a span of 13 bases. The CDR3 here is CASSPGILAGELFF. CDR3 in DNA: TGTGCCAGCAGTCCCGGGATTCTGGCCGGGGAGCTGTTTTTT.

The chain links TRBV10-3 to TRBJ1-2; TRBD1 is a possible D gene (5 bases). The CDR3 loop spans 11 amino acids. Per germline, CDR1 ENHRY and CDR2 SYGVKD. The V end was cut by 2 bases, the J end by 8 bases, with 6 bases between. CDR3 bases: TGTGCCATCAGTGAGGGGGCAGGCTACACCTTC. Protein sequence: CAISEGAGYTF.

V is TRBV30 and J is TRBJ1-5; TRBD1 matches 12 bases. J was trimmed by 9 bases and V by 6 bases; bases with no gene match: 6. CDR1 is GTSNPN, CDR2 SVGIG, per germline (reference sequence). CDR3 length: 13 amino acids. CDR3 in DNA: TGTGCCTGTACCGGGACAGGGGGCCGGCCCCAGCATTTT. Its translation: CACTGTGGRPQHF.

The gene calls are TRBV7-9 and TRBJ2-1, with TRBD2 identical over 7 bases. J lost 3 bases, V lost 5 bases, and 7 bases had no gene match. CDR3 size: 15 residues. Germline V gives CDR1 SEHNR, CDR2 FQNEAQ (reference sequence). The CDR3 region is CASSPRGGLYNEQFF. DNA for the CDR3: TGTGCCAGCAGCCCCCGCGGGGGACTCTACAATGAGCAGTTCTTC.

The chain recombines TRBV12-3 or TRBV12-4 with TRBJ1-5; D unclear. This CDR3 comprises 12 residues. Trimming shortened V by 6 bases and J by 7 bases, and 10 bases separated the two germline ends. The chain's CDR3 is CASSPLRQPQHF. The CDR3, as DNA: TGTGCCAGCAGCCCCCTCAGGCAGCCCCAGCATTTT.

The chain couples TRBV5-1 to TRBJ2-1; a weak D match, TRBD1 (6 bases). The CDR3 consists of 15 residues. The V end was cut by 2 bases, the J end by 8 bases, with 17 bases between. CDR1 SGHRS and CDR2 YFSETQ come from the germline V gene. CDR3 bases: TGCGCCAGCAGCTTTATCAGGGGCCCTCAGGATGAGCAGTTCTTC. Protein: CASSFIRGPQDEQFF.

As DNA, the CDR3 is TGTGCCAGTCGGAGACTCCAGGGGACTAATGAAAAACTGTTTTTT. Protein product: CASRRLQGTNEKLFF. V gene TRBV19 combines with J gene TRBJ1-4, with a tentative D call TRBD1 (6 bases). From germline, CDR1 is LNHDA and CDR2 SQIVND (reference sequence). Trimming stripped 8 bases from V and 2 bases from J, with 15 bases between. CDR3 size: 15 residues.

The chain links TRBV6-5 to TRBJ1-1; D is ambiguous. The CDR3 has 14 residues. Germline V gene lookup returns CDR1 MNHEY and CDR2 SVGAGI. The V and J ends lost 6 bases and 2 bases respectively, with 13 bases between them. The CDR3 DNA is TGTGCCAGCAGGTACAGCGATAGAAACACTGAAGCTTTCTTT. Translating gives CASRYSDRNTEAFF.

The chain has TRBV6-5 and TRBJ1-2, with 9 bases aligning to TRBD1. In germline, CDR1 is MNHEY, CDR2 SVGAGI. Unmatched junction bases numbered 9, after V lost 5 bases and J lost 8 bases. The CDR3 runs 14 residues. The CDR3: CASSPAGTGKGYTF. The CDR3 bases are TGTGCCAGCAGTCCCGCCGGGACAGGGAAAGGCTACACCTTC.

The chain recombines TRBV9 with TRBJ2-7, with 7 nucleotides matching TRBD1. The germline V gene has CDR1 SGDLS and CDR2 YYNGEE. This CDR3 is 12 amino acids long. V dropped 4 bases and J dropped 6; count of bases not matched to a gene: 4. CDR3 bases: TGTGCCAGCAGCCCTACAGGGGCCGAGCAGTACTTC. The encoded protein is CASSPTGAEQYF.

The chain recombines TRBV5-6 with TRBJ1-5; a possible D gene is TRBD1 (5 bases). Between the trimmed V and J ends, which lost 4 bases and 5 bases, there was a span of 13 bases. Looked up from germline, CDR1 is SGHDT and CDR2 is YYEEEE. This CDR3 contains 14 residues. CDR3 nucleotide sequence: TGTGCCAGCAGCACCCGGGGCAGTCATCAGCCCCAGCATTTT. Its translation: CASSTRGSHQPQHF. Full variable domain (remainder filled in from reference TRBV5-6 and TRBJ1-5): DAGVTQSPTHLIKTRGQQVTLRCSPKSGHDTVSWYQQALGQGPQFIFQYYEEEERQRGNFPDRFSGHQFPNYSSELNVNALLLGDSALYLCASSTRGSHQPQHFGDGTRLSIL.

V is TRBV7-2 and J is TRBJ2-1; 7 nucleotides line up with TRBD2. The CDR3 sequence is 14 residues long. Per the germline V gene, CDR1 is SGHTA and CDR2 is FQGNSA. The J segment lost 4 bases and the V segment lost 6 bases, leaving 6 bases of the junction unmatched. In nucleotides, the CDR3 is TGTGCCAGCAGTCAAGCGGGGCTTTACAATGAGCAGTTCTTC. It codes for CASSQAGLYNEQFF.

V usage is TRBV7-2 and J usage is TRBJ2-1; D gene uncertain. The germline V gene encodes CDR1 SGHTA and CDR2 FQGNSA. This CDR3 has 15 residues. The V end was cut by 4 bases, the J end by 0 bases, with 10 bases between. This chain's CDR3 is CASSYDASSYNEQFF. DNA for the CDR3: TGTGCCAGCAGCTACGACGCTAGCTCCTACAATGAGCAGTTCTTC.

The gene calls are TRBV7-9 and TRBJ1-6; a weak D match, TRBD1 (5 bases). Germline CDR1 is SEHNR and CDR2 is FQNEAQ (reference sequence). V shed 3 bases and J shed 9 bases, with 15 bases lying between them. There are 15 residues in the CDR3. In nucleotides, the CDR3 is TGTGCCAGCAGCTTTTCTGGGGGAAAGGTTTCACCCCTCCACTTT. Translating it yields CASSFSGGKVSPLHF.

This sequence joins TRBV6-5 and TRBJ1-2; maybe TRBD1 (5 bases). The germline gives CDR1 MNHEY, CDR2 SVGAGI. The CDR3 has 15 residues. V was cut by 5 bases and J by 6 bases, with 19 bases left in between. CDR3 sequence reads: CASSLLLQGRHGYTF. As DNA, the CDR3 is TGTGCCAGCAGTCTCCTCCTTCAGGGACGTCATGGCTACACCTTC.

The chain couples TRBV3-1 (or the pseudogene TRBV3-2) to TRBJ1-1; D is perhaps TRBD1 (5 bases). Trimming stripped 4 bases from V and 4 bases from J, with 10 bases between. Germline V CDR1 and CDR2: LGHDT, YNNKEL (reference sequence). The CDR3 covers 13 residues. This chain's CDR3 is CASSRKDSTEAFF. The CDR3 DNA reads as TGTGCCAGCAGCCGGAAAGACAGCACTGAAGCTTTCTTT.

The rearrangement uses TRBV10-1 and TRBJ2-3, with D possibly being TRBD2 (6 bases). The CDR3 extends over 13 amino acids. Germline CDR1 reads WNHNN; CDR2 reads SYGVQD (reference sequence). The V gene lost 5 bases and the J gene lost 2 bases, with 8 bases spanning the gap. The CDR3 coding sequence is TGCGCCAGCAGTCGGGACTCCACAGATACGCAGTATTTT. As protein: CASSRDSTDTQYF.

The chain couples TRBV2 to TRBJ1-1; 10 nucleotides match TRBD1. This CDR3 is built from 15 residues. Losses at the gene ends were 6 bases for V and 0 bases for J; bases not matched to a gene: 4. The V gene's germline CDR1 is SNHLY and CDR2 FYNNEI. CDR3 residues: CASSGDRGLNTEAFF. DNA for the CDR3: TGTGCCAGCAGCGGGGACAGGGGCTTGAACACTGAAGCTTTCTTT.

This clone was counted once. V usage is TRBV5-6 and J usage is TRBJ2-3; 8 nucleotides line up with TRBD2. V lost 2 bases to trimming and J lost 6 bases; unmatched junction nucleotides: 8. CDR1 is SGHDT, CDR2 YYEEEE, per germline. This CDR3 region has 15 residues. The CDR3 sequence is CASSLLSGERDTQYF. DNA of the CDR3: TGTGCCAGCAGCTTACTTAGCGGGGAGAGGGATACGCAGTATTTT.

The J gene is TRBJ1-6, the V gene TRBV19; D is possibly TRBD1 (6 bases). This CDR3 region has 16 residues. The germline V and J ends were trimmed by 5 bases and 6 bases, with 17 bases remaining between them. Per the germline V gene, CDR1 is LNHDA and CDR2 is SQIVND (reference sequence). The CDR3 nucleotides are TGTGCCAGTAGTGAGGACAGCCTATTTGTTAATTCACCCCTCCACTTT. This sequence encodes CASSEDSLFVNSPLHF.

The chain carries TRBV19 and TRBJ2-2; D unclear. Germline CDR1 LNHDA, CDR2 SQIVND (reference sequence). The CDR3 loop spans 14 amino acids. V was clipped by 4 bases and J by 5 bases, with 11 bases between them. CDR3 amino acids: CASSKGWRTGELFF. CDR3 in DNA: TGTGCCAGTAGTAAGGGATGGAGAACCGGGGAGCTGTTTTTT.

The V call is TRBV10-3, the J call TRBJ2-7, with D maybe TRBD1 (6 bases). The V end lost 4 bases, the J end lost 2 bases, and 12 bases lay between the germline ends. This CDR3 has 14 residues. The germline CDR1 and CDR2 sequences are ENHRY and SYGVKD. CDR3 amino acids: CAISGGQTTYEQYF. The CDR3, as DNA: TGTGCCATCAGTGGTGGACAGACCACCTACGAGCAGTACTTC.

The CDR3 is CASSLSGTSTDTQYF. DNA for the CDR3: TGTGCCAGCAGCCTTAGCGGGACTAGCACAGATACGCAGTATTTT. The V and J genes are TRBV7-3 and TRBJ2-3; 8 bases line up with TRBD2. Per the germline V gene, CDR1 is SGHTA and CDR2 is FQGTGA. CDR3 length equals 15 residues. V shed 5 bases and J 0 bases; nucleotides not matched to a gene: 4.

The CDR3 sequence is CASRFQAGELFF. CDR3 nucleotide sequence: TGTGCCAGCAGATTTCAGGCCGGGGAGCTGTTTTTT. The V call is TRBV5-4, the J call TRBJ2-2; D unclear. Trimming cost V 5 bases and J 6 bases, with 8 bases left between them. In germline, CDR1 is SGHNT, CDR2 YYREEE (reference sequence). The CDR3 contains 12 residues. The whole variable domain, filled in from reference TRBV5-4 and TRBJ2-2, reads ETGVTQSPTHLIKTRGQQVTLRCSSQSGHNTVSWYQQALGQGPQFIFQYYREEENGRGNFPPRFSGLQFPNYSSELNVNALELDDSALYLCASRFQAGELFFGEGSRLTVL.

The V and J genes are TRBV7-8 and TRBJ1-1; 7 bases fit TRBD1. Germline lookup yields CDR1 SGHVS and CDR2 FQNEAQ. CDR3 length: 15 residues. The trim removed 4 bases at V and 0 bases at J, leaving 5 bases unmatched. CDR3: CASSSRTGMNTEAFF. For the CDR3, the DNA is TGTGCCAGCAGCTCCCGGACAGGAATGAACACTGAAGCTTTCTTT.

As DNA, the CDR3 is TGTGCCAGCAGCAAGGATGGGGGCCCAGATACGCAGTATTTT. This translates into CASSKDGGPDTQYF. This chain joins TRBV21-1 and TRBJ2-3; TRBD1 reflects the table's D call only, with no check against the DNA. TRBV21-1 is a known pseudogene. The CDR3 covers 14 residues.

There are a few counts of this clone. The CDR3 coding sequence is TGTGCCAGCAGCTTTTTGGCCGTCGGCAATGAGCAGTTCTTC. This encodes CASSFLAVGNEQFF. This sequence joins TRBV7-9 and TRBJ2-1; the D is unclear. The length of the CDR3 is 14 residues. Trimming cost V 3 bases and J 6 bases, with 12 bases left between them. Germline lookup yields CDR1 SEHNR and CDR2 FQNEAQ (reference sequence).

The chain joins TRBV27 to TRBJ2-5, with D uncertain. The CDR3 covers 13 residues. Germline CDR1 MNHEY, CDR2 SMNVEV (reference sequence). Trimming cost V 1 base and J 5 bases, with 8 bases left between them. The CDR3 DNA follows: TGTGCCAGCAGTTTATGGGAAGGTGAGACCCAGTACTTC. It specifies CASSLWEGETQYF.

The chain combines TRBV5-1 with TRBJ1-1; D is ambiguous. From germline, CDR1 is SGHRS and CDR2 YFSETQ. The CDR3 runs 15 residues. V lost 3 bases and J lost 6, with 18 bases in between. The CDR3 bases are TGCGCCAGCAGCTCAAATGGGGTACGGTTTTCTGAAGCTTTCTTT. As protein: CASSSNGVRFSEAFF.